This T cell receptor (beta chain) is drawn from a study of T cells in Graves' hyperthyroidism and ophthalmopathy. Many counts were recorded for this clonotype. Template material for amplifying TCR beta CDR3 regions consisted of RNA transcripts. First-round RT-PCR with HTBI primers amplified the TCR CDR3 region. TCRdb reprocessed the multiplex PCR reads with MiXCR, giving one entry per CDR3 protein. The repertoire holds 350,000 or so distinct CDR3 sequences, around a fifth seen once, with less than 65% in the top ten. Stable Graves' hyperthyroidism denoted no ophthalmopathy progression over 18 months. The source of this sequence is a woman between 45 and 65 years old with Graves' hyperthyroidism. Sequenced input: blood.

CDR3 nucleotide sequence: TGCAGCTTTCTGACCGGGACAGGTCAAGAGACCCAGTACTTC. Encoded protein: CSFLTGTGQETQYF. V gene TRBV29-1 combines with J gene TRBJ2-5; 8 nucleotides agree with TRBD1. V trimming: 8 bases; J trimming: 2 bases; junction bases outside the gene matches: 10. The CDR3 is 14 amino acids. From germline, CDR1 is SQVTM and CDR2 ANQGSEA.